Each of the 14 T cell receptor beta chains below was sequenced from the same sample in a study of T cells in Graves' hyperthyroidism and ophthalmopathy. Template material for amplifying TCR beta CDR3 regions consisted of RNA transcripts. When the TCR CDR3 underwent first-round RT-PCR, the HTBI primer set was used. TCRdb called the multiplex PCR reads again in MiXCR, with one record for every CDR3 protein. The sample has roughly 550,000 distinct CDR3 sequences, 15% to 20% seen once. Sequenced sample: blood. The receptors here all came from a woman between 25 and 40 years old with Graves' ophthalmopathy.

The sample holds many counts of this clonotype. This chain's CDR3 is CASSFAQSNEQFF. Here the CDR3 DNA reads TGTGCCAGCAGTTTCGCACAGAGCAATGAGCAGTTCTTC. V usage is TRBV27 and J usage is TRBJ2-1; no firm D call. The V and J ends lost 3 bases and 6 bases respectively, with 9 bases between them. CDR3 size: 13 residues. Germline CDR1 MNHEY, CDR2 SMNVEV (reference sequence).

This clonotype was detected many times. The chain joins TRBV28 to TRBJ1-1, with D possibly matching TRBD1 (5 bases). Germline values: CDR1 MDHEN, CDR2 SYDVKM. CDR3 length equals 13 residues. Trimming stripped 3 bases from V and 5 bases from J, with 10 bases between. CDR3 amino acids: CASSLGVGTEAFF. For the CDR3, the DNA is TGTGCCAGCAGTTTGGGGGTCGGGACTGAAGCTTTCTTT.

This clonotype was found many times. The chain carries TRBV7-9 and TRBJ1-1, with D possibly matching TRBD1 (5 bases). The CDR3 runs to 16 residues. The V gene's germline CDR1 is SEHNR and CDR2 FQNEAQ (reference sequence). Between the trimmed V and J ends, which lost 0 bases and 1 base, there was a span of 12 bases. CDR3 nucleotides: TGTGCCAGCAGCTTAGCGGGGGAAACGAAGAACACTGAAGCTTTCTTT. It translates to CASSLAGETKNTEAFF.

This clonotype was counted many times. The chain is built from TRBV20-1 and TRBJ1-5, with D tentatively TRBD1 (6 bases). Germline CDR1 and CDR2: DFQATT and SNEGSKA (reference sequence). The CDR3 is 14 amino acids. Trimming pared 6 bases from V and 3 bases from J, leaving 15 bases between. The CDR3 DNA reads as TGCAGTGCCAGACGGGGGGCGCCCAATCAGCCCCAGCATTTT. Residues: CSARRGAPNQPQHF.

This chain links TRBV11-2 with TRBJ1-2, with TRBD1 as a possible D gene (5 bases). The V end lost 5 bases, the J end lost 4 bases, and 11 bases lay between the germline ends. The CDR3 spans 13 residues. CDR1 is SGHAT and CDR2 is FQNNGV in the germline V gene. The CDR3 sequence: CASSPRGVYGYTF. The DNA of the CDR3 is TGTGCCAGCAGCCCGCGGGGGGTCTATGGCTACACCTTC.

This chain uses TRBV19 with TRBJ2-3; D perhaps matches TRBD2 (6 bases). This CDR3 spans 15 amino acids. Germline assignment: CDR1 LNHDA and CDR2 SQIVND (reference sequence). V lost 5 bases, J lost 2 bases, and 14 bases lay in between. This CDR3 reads CASSWGGKHTDTQYF. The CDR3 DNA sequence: TGTGCCAGTAGTTGGGGCGGGAAGCACACAGATACGCAGTATTTT.

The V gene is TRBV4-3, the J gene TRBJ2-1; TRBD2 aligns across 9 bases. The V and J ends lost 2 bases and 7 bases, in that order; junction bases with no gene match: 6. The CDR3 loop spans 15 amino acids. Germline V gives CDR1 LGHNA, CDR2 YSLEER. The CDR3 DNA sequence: TGCGCCAGCAGCCAATTTAGCGGGAGTGAAAATGAGCAGTTCTTC. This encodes CASSQFSGSENEQFF.

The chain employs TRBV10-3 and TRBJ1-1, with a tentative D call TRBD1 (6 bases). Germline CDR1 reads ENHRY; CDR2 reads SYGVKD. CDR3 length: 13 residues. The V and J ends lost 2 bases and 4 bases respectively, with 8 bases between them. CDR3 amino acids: CAISEPDSTEAFF. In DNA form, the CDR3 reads TGTGCCATCAGTGAGCCGGACAGCACTGAAGCTTTCTTT.

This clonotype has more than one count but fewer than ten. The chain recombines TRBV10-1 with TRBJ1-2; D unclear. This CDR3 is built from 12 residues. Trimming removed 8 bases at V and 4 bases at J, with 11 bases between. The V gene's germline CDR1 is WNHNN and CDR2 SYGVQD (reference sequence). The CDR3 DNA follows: TGCGCCAGCGGCGTAGCGGCCTATGGCTACACCTTC. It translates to CASGVAAYGYTF.

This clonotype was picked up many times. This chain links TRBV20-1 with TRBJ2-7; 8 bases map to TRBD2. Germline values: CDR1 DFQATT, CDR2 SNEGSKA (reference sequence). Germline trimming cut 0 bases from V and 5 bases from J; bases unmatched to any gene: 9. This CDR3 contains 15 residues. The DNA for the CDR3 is TGCAGTGCTAGAGAATCGGGACTAGAGTCCAACGAGCAGTACTTC. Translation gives CSARESGLESNEQYF.

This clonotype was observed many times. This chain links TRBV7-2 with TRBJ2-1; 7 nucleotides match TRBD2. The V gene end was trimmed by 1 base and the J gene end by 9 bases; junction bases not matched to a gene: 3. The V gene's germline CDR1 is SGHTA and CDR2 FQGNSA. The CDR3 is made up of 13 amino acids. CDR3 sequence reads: CASSLGLAAEQFF. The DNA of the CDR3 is TGTGCCAGCAGCTTAGGTCTAGCGGCTGAGCAGTTCTTC.

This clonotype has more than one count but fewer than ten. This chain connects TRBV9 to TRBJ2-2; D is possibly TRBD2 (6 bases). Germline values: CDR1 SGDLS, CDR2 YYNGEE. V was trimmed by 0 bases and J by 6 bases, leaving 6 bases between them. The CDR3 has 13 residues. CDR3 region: CASSVGGAGELFF. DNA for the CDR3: TGTGCCAGCAGCGTAGGGGGGGCCGGGGAGCTGTTTTTT.

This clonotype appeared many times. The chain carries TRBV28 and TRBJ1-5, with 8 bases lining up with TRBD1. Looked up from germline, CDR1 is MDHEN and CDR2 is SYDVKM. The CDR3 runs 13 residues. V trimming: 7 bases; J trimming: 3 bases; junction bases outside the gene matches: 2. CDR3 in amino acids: CASTDRVNQPQHF. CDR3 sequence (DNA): TGTGCCAGCACGGACAGGGTCAATCAGCCCCAGCATTTT.

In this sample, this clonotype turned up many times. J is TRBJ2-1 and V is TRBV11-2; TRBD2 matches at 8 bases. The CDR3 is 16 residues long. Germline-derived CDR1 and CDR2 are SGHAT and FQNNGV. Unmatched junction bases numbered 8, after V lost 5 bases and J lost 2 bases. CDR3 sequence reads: CASSPGTRPTYNEQFF. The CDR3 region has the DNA TGTGCCAGCAGCCCCGGGACTAGGCCTACCTACAATGAGCAGTTCTTC.